A single sample is the source of the 2 T cell receptor beta chains below, sequenced in a study of cytomegalovirus exposure and HLA in healthy donors (dated by TCRdb to 2017 to 2019). Library method: the immunoSEQ multiplex PCR assay. Imported from immuneACCESS, the table was reduced by TCRdb to in-frame sequences with V and J called. These copies leave out some clones; in studies compared against another copy, an unresolved V gene accounts for under half, and the cause of the remainder is not known. The sample contains about 200,000 clones, approximately 80% of them found a single time. 10% to 15% of the sample lies in the top ten. The source material was PBMCs. The receptor source for this set is a woman in her twenties or thirties in good health and CMV-seropositive.

This chain links TRBV7-2 with TRBJ1-2; D not resolved. Per the germline V gene, CDR1 is SGHTA and CDR2 is FQGNSA. CDR3 length equals 16 residues. V was cut by 5 bases and J by 0 bases, with 16 bases left in between. The CDR3 nucleotides read TGTGCCAGCAGCCAAATTACAGATATAGCTAACTATGGCTACACCTTC. Translation: CASSQITDIANYGYTF.

The chain recombines TRBV5-1 with TRBJ1-1; 7 bases match TRBD1. The CDR3 is 13 amino acids. Germline loops: CDR1 SGHRS, CDR2 YFSETQ. V trimming: 3 bases; J trimming: 4 bases; junction bases outside the gene matches: 3. The CDR3 region has the DNA TGCGCCAGCAGCTACGACAGGGCCACTGAAGCTTTCTTT. Protein sequence: CASSYDRATEAFF.